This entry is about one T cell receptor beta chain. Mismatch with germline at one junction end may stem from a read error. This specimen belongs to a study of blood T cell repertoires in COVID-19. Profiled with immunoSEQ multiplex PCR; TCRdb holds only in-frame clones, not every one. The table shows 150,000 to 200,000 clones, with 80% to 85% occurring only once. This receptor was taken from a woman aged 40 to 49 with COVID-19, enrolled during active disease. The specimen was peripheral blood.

The CDR3 is CASSFGQTDLTHF. The CDR3 bases are TGTGCCAGCAGCTTCGGACAGACCGACCTCACGCACTTC. This chain joins TRBV9 and TRBJ2-7; a possible D gene is TRBD1 (6 bases). Germline CDR1 reads SGDLS; CDR2 reads YYNGEE. The CDR3 contains 13 residues.